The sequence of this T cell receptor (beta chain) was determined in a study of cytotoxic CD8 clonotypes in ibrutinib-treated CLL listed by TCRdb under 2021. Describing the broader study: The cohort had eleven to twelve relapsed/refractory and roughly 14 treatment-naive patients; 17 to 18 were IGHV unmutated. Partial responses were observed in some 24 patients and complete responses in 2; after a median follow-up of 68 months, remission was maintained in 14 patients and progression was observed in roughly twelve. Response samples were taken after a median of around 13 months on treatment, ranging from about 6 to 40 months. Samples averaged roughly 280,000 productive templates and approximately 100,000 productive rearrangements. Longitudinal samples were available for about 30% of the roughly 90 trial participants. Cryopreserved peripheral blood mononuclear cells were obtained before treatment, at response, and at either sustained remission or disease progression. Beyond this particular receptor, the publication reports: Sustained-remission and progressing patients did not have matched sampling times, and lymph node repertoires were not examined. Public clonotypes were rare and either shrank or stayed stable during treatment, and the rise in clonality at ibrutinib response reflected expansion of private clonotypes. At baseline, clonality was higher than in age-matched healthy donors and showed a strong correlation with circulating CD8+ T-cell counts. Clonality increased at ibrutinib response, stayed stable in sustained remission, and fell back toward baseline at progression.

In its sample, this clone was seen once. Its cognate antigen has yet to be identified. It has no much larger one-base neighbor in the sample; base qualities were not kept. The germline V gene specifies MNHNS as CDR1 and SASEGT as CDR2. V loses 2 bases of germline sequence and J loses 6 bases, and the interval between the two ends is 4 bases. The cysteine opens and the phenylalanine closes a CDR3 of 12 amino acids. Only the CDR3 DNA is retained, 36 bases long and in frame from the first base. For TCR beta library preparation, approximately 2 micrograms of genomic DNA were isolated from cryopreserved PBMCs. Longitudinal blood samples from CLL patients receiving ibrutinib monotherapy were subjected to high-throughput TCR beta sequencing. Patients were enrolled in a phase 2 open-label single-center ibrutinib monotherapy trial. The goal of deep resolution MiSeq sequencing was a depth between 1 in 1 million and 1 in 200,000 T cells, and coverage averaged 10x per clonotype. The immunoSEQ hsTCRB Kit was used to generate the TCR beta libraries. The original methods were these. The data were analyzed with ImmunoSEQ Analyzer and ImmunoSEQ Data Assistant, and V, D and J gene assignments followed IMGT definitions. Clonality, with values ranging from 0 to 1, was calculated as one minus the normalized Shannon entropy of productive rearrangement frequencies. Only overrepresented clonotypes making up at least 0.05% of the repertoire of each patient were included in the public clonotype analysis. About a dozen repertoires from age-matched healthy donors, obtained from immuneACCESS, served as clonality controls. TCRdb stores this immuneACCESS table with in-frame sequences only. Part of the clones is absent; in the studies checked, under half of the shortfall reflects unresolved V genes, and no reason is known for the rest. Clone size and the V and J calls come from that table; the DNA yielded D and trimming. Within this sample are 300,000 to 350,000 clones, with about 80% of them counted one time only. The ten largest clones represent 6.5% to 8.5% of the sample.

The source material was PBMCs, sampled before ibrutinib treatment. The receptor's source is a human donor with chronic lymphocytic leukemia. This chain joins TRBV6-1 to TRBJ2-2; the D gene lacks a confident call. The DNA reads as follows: TGTGCCAGCAGTGAATGGGCCGGGGAGCTGTTTTTT. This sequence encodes CASSEWAGELFF.